These T cell receptor beta chains were read from a single sample in a study of shared clonotypes between healthy human individuals. Clones were sequenced by immunoSEQ multiplex PCR, and TCRdb holds only the in-frame ones, with some missing. Of about 490,000 clones in the sample, roughly 80% were seen once. The sample was PBMCs. Source of these receptors: a woman aged 40 to 50 in good health. Some clones in this sample may be carry-over from other donors' samples. The CDR3 runs from the conserved cysteine through the conserved F or W. The D gene is left open where the match is weak. Rows give clone size only sometimes, using once, few, many, or a class for an expanded clone.

V	J	D	size	CDR3	DNA
TRBV29-1	TRBJ1-1	TRBD1	-	CSTGVGGTEAFF	TGCAGCACAGGGGTAGGGGGTACTGAAGCTTTCTTT
TRBV4-1	TRBJ1-3	-	many	CASSQLFTLRDLSGNTIYF	TGCGCCAGCAGCCAATTATTCACTCTTCGGGACCTCTCTGGAAACACCATATATTTT
TRBV11-3	TRBJ2-1	-	-	CASSFGNGAYDEQFF	TGTGCCAGCAGCTTTGGCAACGGGGCTTATGATGAGCAGTTCTTC
TRBV6-5	TRBJ2-3	-	-	CASSYSPSETDTQYF	TGTGCCAGCAGTTACAGCCCCTCGGAGACAGATACGCAGTATTTT
TRBV28	TRBJ1-5	-	-	CASSTGPSDQHF	TGTGCCAGCAGTACCGGCCCCTCTGACCAGCATTTT
TRBV4-3	TRBJ1-1	-	-	CASSQERDTEAFF	TGCGCCAGCAGCCAAGAACGAGACACTGAAGCTTTCTTT
TRBV28	TRBJ2-1	TRBD2	once	CASSRPGTSVNEQFF	TGTGCCAGCAGTCGACCCGGGACTAGCGTCAATGAGCAGTTCTTC
TRBV6-4	TRBJ2-1	-	-	CASSVSGANNEQFF	TGTGCCAGCAGTGTGTCGGGAGCAAACAATGAGCAGTTCTTC
TRBV2	TRBJ1-5	-	-	CASSERSGMSQPQHF	TGTGCCAGCAGTGAACGGTCGGGGATGAGTCAGCCCCAGCATTTT
TRBV19	TRBJ1-3	-	few	CASSPRRNTIYF	TGTGCCAGTAGTCCCCGTCGAAACACCATATATTTT
TRBV27	TRBJ2-2	TRBD2	-	CASSFYGLAEDTGELFF	TGTGCCAGCAGTTTTTACGGACTAGCGGAAGACACCGGGGAGCTGTTTTTT
TRBV5-1	TRBJ1-1	TRBD1	few	CASSYDRAEAFF	TGCGCCAGCAGCTACGACAGGGCTGAAGCTTTCTTT
TRBV7-2	TRBJ2-1	TRBD2	-	CASRTSSGGVNEQFF	TGTGCCAGCAGGACCTCTAGCGGAGGGGTCAATGAGCAGTTCTTC
TRBV18	TRBJ1-2	TRBD1	-	CASSPGQGPLYGYTF	TGTGCCAGCTCACCCGGACAGGGCCCCCTCTATGGCTACACCTTC
TRBV6-1	TRBJ2-3	-	-	CASTTLASTDTQYF	TGTGCCAGCACCACTCTAGCGAGCACAGATACGCAGTATTTT
TRBV28	TRBJ2-7	TRBD2	-	CASSLFGTSASYEQYF	TGTGCCAGCAGTTTATTTGGGACTAGCGCCAGCTACGAGCAGTACTTC
TRBV5-4	TRBJ1-1	-	-	CASSWVNTEAFF	TGTGCCAGCAGCTGGGTGAACACTGAAGCTTTCTTT
TRBV10-2	TRBJ1-5	-	few	CASSWGRDQPQHF	TGCGCCAGCAGCTGGGGGAGGGATCAGCCCCAGCATTTT
TRBV4-3	TRBJ2-2	-	-	CASSQQGAGELFF	TGCGCCAGCAGCCAGCAGGGAGCCGGGGAGCTGTTTTTT
TRBV19	TRBJ2-1	-	-	CASSHPEGGPSYNEQFF	TGTGCCAGTAGCCATCCAGAGGGGGGGCCTTCCTACAATGAGCAGTTCTTC
TRBV30	TRBJ2-1	TRBD2	-	CAWSSDLAGARFF	TGTGCCTGGAGTTCTGATCTAGCGGGAGCCCGGTTCTTC
TRBV7-8	TRBJ2-2	-	once	CASSLVTLRNTGELFF	TGTGCCAGCAGCTTAGTTACGCTAAGAAACACCGGGGAGCTGTTTTTT
TRBV28	TRBJ1-5	-	-	CASRGDSNQPQHF	TGTGCCAGCAGGGGGGATAGCAATCAGCCCCAGCATTTT
TRBV5-6	TRBJ2-2	TRBD2	-	CASSFGRRGGELFF	TGTGCCAGCAGCTTCGGGAGGAGGGGCGGGGAGCTGTTTTTT
TRBV19	TRBJ1-1	-	once	CASNLLAGNTEAFF	TGTGCCAGTAATCTGCTGGCGGGGAACACTGAAGCTTTCTTT
TRBV7-3	TRBJ2-6	-	-	CASSTMGYSGANVLTF	TGTGCCAGCAGCACAATGGGGTACTCTGGGGCCAACGTCCTGACTTTC
TRBV5-1	TRBJ2-3	-	-	CASSLTRRRGTDTQYF	TGCGCCAGCAGCCTCACCCGCCGCCGGGGTACAGATACGCAGTATTTT
TRBV15	TRBJ2-5	TRBD2	-	CATSRGLAGQETQYF	TGTGCCACCAGCAGAGGACTAGCGGGACAAGAGACCCAGTACTTC
TRBV30	TRBJ2-5	TRBD2	once	CAWRSPGLAGGAQYF	TGTGCCTGGAGATCCCCGGGGCTAGCGGGAGGGGCCCAGTACTTC
TRBV29-1	TRBJ2-1	-	-	CSVVLTGVPYNEQFF	TGCAGCGTAGTACTAACGGGAGTCCCCTACAATGAGCAGTTCTTC
TRBV5-5	TRBJ1-2	-	-	CASSLGQPYGYTF	TGTGCCAGCAGCTTAGGACAGCCCTATGGCTACACCTTC
TRBV6-6	TRBJ2-3	-	-	CASSREDRDTQYF	TGTGCCAGCAGCCGAGAGGATAGGGATACGCAGTATTTT
TRBV2	TRBJ1-1	-	-	CASMLNTEAFF	TGTGCCAGCATGTTGAACACTGAAGCTTTCTTT
TRBV28	TRBJ1-2	-	-	CASGPDGYTF	TGTGCCAGCGGACCTGATGGCTACACCTTC
TRBV10-3	TRBJ2-5	-	-	CAIRRGEGETQYF	TGTGCCATCAGGAGGGGGGAGGGCGAGACCCAGTACTTC
TRBV5-4	TRBJ1-3	-	-	CASSLAGRGNTIYF	TGTGCCAGCAGCTTGGCCGGGCGGGGAAACACCATATATTTT
TRBV7-8	TRBJ2-5	TRBD2	-	CASSLGIWGRAWETQYF	TGTGCCAGCAGCTTAGGAATTTGGGGGAGGGCCTGGGAGACCCAGTACTTC
TRBV6-6	TRBJ1-5	-	-	CATKEHRSNQPQHF	TGTGCCACCAAAGAACACCGTAGCAATCAGCCCCAGCATTTT
TRBV27	TRBJ2-1	TRBD1	-	CASSGLLSMGQYNEQFF	TGTGCCAGCAGTGGCCTATTATCTATGGGACAGTACAATGAGCAGTTCTTC
TRBV5-1	TRBJ2-7	TRBD1	-	CASFGGQGRDEQYF	TGCGCCAGCTTTGGGGGACAGGGCCGGGACGAGCAGTACTTC
TRBV19	TRBJ1-1	-	-	CASSIVGGATEAFF	TGTGCCAGTAGTATAGTTGGGGGGGCCACTGAAGCTTTCTTT
TRBV11-2	TRBJ2-3	-	-	CASSLGGSTDTQYF	TGTGCCAGCAGCTTAGGCGGTAGCACAGATACGCAGTATTTT
TRBV18	TRBJ2-5	-	-	CASSPSPGGSALWHF	TGTGCCAGCTCACCATCACCTGGAGGGAGCGCGCTTTGGCACTTC
TRBV10-3	TRBJ1-4	-	few	CAIRAGAGEKLFF	TGTGCCATCAGGGCAGGGGCGGGGGAAAAACTGTTTTTT
TRBV6-1	TRBJ1-2	-	-	CASSEGRDYGYTF	TGTGCCAGCAGTGAGGGGAGAGACTATGGCTACACCTTC
TRBV19	TRBJ1-1	TRBD1	once	CASSPGGRTEAFF	TGTGCCAGTAGTCCAGGGGGTCGCACTGAAGCTTTCTTT
TRBV9	TRBJ2-3	-	-	CASSVTGSKDTQYF	TGTGCCAGCAGCGTAACCGGGAGCAAAGATACGCAGTATTTT
TRBV15	TRBJ2-1	TRBD2	-	CATSSTSGTYNEQFF	TGTGCCACCAGCAGTACTAGCGGCACCTACAATGAGCAGTTCTTC
TRBV9	TRBJ2-5	TRBD2	-	CASSPSGGRGYQETQYF	TGTGCCAGCAGCCCCAGCGGGGGGAGAGGGTACCAAGAGACCCAGTACTTC
TRBV6-5	TRBJ2-1	-	-	CASSYGVAGYNEQFF	TGTGCCAGCAGTTACGGGGTGGCAGGGTATAATGAGCAGTTCTTC
TRBV30	TRBJ2-1	TRBD1	-	CACRQGSQFF	TGTGCCTGTAGACAGGGGTCGCAGTTCTTC
TRBV9	TRBJ2-2	TRBD2	-	CASSVARETGWSNTGELFF	TGTGCCAGCAGCGTAGCGCGGGAGACGGGGTGGTCGAACACCGGGGAGCTGTTTTTT
TRBV28	TRBJ2-5	TRBD1	many	CASSLLTDRGQETQYF	TGTGCCAGCAGTTTACTCACGGACAGGGGGCAAGAGACCCAGTACTTC
TRBV29-1	TRBJ2-7	TRBD2	-	CSALAGAEYEQYF	TGCAGCGCTTTAGCGGGAGCGGAGTACGAGCAGTACTTC